This TCR beta chain was found in a study of blood T cells in healthy people across ages. Primed by a sample-barcoded 5' primer and a J-beta primer mix, a second PCR proceeded for roughly 7 to 12 cycles. MiXCR was run by TCRdb on the 5' RACE reads, yielding one entry per CDR3 protein. The sample has approximately 820,000 distinct CDR3 sequences, approximately 44% seen once. In terms of origin and age, donors were healthy Caucasian individuals from Russia aged roughly 6 to 95. Study-level points and caveats: When one million T cells were used, diversity estimates were thought to be underestimates. Getting older went along with TCR beta diversity per million T cells dropping roughly linearly. CMV status of donors was not determined, possibly confounding expanded clonotype changes.

The CDR3 spans 14 residues. Trimming left V 0 bases short and J 2 bases short, with 8 bases between. The V gene's germline CDR1 is MNHEY and CDR2 SVGEGT. Of note for this clonotype: Its antigen is still unknown.

The chain joins TRBV6-2 or TRBV6-3 to TRBJ2-7; D perhaps matches TRBD2 (5 bases). The sequencing sample was made of blood. The sequence was collected from a man aged 55 to 70 in good health. CDR3 nucleotides: TGTGCCAGCAGTTACTCGAACGGGGCCTACGAGCAGTACTTC. Translated: CASSYSNGAYEQYF.